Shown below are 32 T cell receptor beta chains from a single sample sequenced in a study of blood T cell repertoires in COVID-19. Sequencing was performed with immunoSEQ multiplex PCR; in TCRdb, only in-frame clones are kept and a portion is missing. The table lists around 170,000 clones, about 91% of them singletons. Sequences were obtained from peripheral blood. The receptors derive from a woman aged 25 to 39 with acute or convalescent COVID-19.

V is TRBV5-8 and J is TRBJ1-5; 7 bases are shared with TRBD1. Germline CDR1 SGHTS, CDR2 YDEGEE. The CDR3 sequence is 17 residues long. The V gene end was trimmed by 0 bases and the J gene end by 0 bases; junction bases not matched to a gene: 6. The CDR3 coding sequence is TGTGCCAGCAGCTTGGGCAGGGACAGTAATAGCAATCAGCCCCAGCATTTT. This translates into CASSLGRDSNSNQPQHF. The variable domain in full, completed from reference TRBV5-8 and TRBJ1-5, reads EAGVTQSPTHLIKTRGQQATLRCSPISGHTSVYWYQQALGLGLQFLLWYDEGEERNRGNFPPRFSGRQFPNYSSELNVNALELEDSALYLCASSLGRDSNSNQPQHFGDGTRLSIL.

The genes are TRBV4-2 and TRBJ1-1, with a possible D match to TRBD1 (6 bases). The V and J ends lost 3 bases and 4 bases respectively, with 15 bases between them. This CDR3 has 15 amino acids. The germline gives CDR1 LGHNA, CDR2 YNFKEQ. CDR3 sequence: CASSQGQGLGTEAFF. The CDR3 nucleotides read TGTGCCAGCAGCCAGGGGCAGGGGCTCGGCACTGAAGCTTTCTTT.

CDR3 sequence (DNA): TGTGCCAGCAGCTTACAAGCGGAGCTCTACGAGCAGTACTTC. This translates into CASSLQAELYEQYF. The J gene is TRBJ2-7, the V gene TRBV7-8; D perhaps matches TRBD2 (5 bases). The CDR3 sequence is 14 residues long. Germline-derived CDR1 and CDR2 are SGHVS and FQNEAQ. V lost 2 bases and J 3 bases, leaving 11 bases between the germline ends. The whole variable domain, filled in from reference TRBV7-8 and TRBJ2-7, reads GAGVSQSPRYKVAKRGQDVALRCDPISGHVSLFWYQQALGQGPEFLTYFQNEAQLDKSGLPSDRFFAERPEGSVSTLKIQRTQQEDSAVYLCASSLQAELYEQYFGPGTRLTVT.

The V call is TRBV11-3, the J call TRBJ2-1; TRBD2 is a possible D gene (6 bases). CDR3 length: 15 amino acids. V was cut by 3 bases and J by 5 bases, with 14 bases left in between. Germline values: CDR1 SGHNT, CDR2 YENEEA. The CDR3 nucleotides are TGTGCCAGCAGCTTTGGGGGGAATAAGGACAATGAGCAGTTCTTC. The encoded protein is CASSFGGNKDNEQFF. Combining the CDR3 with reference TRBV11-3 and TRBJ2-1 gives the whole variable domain EAGVVQSPRYKIIEKKQPVAFWCNPISGHNTLYWYLQNLGQGPELLIRYENEEAVDDSQLPKDRFSAERLKGVDSTLKIQPAELGDSAVYLCASSFGGNKDNEQFFGPGTRLTVL.

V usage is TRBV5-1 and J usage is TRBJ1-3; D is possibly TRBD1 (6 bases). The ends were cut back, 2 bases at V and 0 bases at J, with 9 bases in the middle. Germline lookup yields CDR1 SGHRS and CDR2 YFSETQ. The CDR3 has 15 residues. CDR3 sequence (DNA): TGCGCCAGCAGCTTTGACAGGACCTCTGGAAACACCATATATTTT. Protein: CASSFDRTSGNTIYF.

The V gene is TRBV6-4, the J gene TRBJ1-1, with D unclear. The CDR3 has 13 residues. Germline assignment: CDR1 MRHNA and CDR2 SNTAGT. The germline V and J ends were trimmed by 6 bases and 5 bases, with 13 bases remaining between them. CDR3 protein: CASRPSPGTEAFF. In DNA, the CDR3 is TGTGCCAGCAGACCCTCCCCCGGGACTGAAGCTTTCTTT.

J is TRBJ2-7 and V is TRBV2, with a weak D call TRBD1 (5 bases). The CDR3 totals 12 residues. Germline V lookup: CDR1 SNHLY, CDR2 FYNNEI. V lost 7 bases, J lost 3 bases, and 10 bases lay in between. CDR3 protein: CASNFRGYEQYF. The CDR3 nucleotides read TGTGCCAGCAACTTTAGGGGCTACGAGCAGTACTTC.

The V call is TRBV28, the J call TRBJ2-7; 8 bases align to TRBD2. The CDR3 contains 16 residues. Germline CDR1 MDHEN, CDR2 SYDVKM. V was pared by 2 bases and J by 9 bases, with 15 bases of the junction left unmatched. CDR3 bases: TGTGCCAGCAGTTTAGGGGGGTGGGGAGCGGGAGCAGCGCAGTACTTC. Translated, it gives CASSLGGWGAGAAQYF.

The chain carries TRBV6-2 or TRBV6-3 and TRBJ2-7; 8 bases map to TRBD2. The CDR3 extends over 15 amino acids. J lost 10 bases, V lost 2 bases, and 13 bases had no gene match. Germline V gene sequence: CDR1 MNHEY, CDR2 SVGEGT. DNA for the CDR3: TGTGCCAGCAGTTACGGCCAGCGGGAGAAGGTATACCAGTACTTC. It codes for CASSYGQREKVYQYF.

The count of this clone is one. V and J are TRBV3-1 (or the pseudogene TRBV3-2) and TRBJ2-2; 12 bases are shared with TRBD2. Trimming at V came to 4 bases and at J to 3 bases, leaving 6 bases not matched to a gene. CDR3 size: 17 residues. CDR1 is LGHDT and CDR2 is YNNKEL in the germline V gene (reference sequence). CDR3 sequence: CASSLLAGGLYTGELFF. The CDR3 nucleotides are TGTGCCAGCAGCCTACTAGCGGGAGGCCTCTACACCGGGGAGCTGTTTTTT.

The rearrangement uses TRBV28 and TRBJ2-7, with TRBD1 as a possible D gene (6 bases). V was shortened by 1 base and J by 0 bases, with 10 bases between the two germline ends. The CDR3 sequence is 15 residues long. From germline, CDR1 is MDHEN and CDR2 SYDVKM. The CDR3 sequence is CASSLFGTSSYEQYF. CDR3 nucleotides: TGTGCCAGCAGTTTATTCGGGACAAGCTCCTACGAGCAGTACTTC.

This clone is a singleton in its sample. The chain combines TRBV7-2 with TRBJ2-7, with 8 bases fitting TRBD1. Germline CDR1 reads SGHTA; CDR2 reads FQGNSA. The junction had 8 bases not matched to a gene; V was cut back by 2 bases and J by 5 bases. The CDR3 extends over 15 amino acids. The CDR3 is CASSLFGQGINEQYF. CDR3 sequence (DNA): TGTGCCAGCAGCTTATTCGGACAGGGTATAAACGAGCAGTACTTC.

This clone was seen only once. The CDR3 is CAIGTRRGETQYF. The CDR3 bases are TGTGCCATAGGGACTAGACGGGGGGAGACCCAGTACTTC. V and J are TRBV2 and TRBJ2-5; 8 nucleotides match TRBD2. Trimming took 10 bases from V and 5 from J; bases not matched to a gene: 9. There are 13 residues in the CDR3. In germline, CDR1 is SNHLY, CDR2 FYNNEI.

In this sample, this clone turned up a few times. This CDR3 is CASSLRAGGSPLHF. The DNA for the CDR3 is TGTGCCAGTTCCCTCCGGGCCGGGGGTTCACCCCTCCACTTT. The V and J genes are TRBV6-5 and TRBJ1-6, with D possibly matching TRBD1 (5 bases). The CDR3 is 14 residues long. The germline V gene encodes CDR1 MNHEY and CDR2 SVGAGI. V was pared by 9 bases and J by 9 bases, with 18 bases between.

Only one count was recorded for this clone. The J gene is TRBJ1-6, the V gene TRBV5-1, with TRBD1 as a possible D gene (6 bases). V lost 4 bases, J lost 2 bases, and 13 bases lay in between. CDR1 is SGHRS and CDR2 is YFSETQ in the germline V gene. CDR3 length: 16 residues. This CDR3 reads CASSPGQPTYNSPLHF. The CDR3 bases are TGCGCCAGCAGCCCCGGACAGCCTACCTATAATTCACCCCTCCACTTT.

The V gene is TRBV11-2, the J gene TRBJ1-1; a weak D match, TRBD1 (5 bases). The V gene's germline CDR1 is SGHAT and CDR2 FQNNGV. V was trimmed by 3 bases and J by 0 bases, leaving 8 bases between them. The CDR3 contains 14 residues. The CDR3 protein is CASSLGGLNTEAFF. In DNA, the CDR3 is TGTGCCAGCAGCTTGGGGGGGTTGAACACTGAAGCTTTCTTT.

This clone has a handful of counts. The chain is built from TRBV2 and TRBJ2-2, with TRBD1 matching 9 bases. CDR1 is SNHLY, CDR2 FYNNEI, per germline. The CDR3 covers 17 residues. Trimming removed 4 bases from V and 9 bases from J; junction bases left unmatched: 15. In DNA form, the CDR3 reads TGTGCCAGCAGTGGAAGCGCAGTACAGGGGGCGGCTAGGGAGCTGTTTTTT. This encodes CASSGSAVQGAARELFF.

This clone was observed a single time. The CDR3 protein is CSVDNGEQYF. Here the CDR3 DNA reads TGCAGCGTTGACAACGGCGAGCAGTACTTC. This chain joins TRBV29-1 and TRBJ2-7; D ambiguous. Germline CDR1 is SQVTM and CDR2 is ANQGSEA. The CDR3 is 10 residues long. V lost 3 bases, J lost 6 bases, and 6 bases lay in between.

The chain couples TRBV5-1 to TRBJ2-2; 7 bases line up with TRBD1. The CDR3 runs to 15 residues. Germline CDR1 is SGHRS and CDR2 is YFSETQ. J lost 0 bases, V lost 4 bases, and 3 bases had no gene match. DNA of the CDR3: TGCGCCAGCAGCCCGGGGACAGCGAACACCGGGGAGCTGTTTTTT. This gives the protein CASSPGTANTGELFF.

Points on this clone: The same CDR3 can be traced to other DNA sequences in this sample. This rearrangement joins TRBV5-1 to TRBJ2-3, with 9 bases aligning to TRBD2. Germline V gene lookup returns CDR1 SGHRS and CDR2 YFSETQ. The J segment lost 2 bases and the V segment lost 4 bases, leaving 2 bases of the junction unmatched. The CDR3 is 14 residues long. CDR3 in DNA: TGCGCCAGCAGCCTAGCGGGAACCACAGATACGCAGTATTTT. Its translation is CASSLAGTTDTQYF.

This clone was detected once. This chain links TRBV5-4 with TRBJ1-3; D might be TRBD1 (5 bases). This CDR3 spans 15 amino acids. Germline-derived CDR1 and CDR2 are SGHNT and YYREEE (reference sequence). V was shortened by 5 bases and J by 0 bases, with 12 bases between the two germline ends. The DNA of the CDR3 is TGTGCCAGCAGTTTTTTCGACAGCTCTGGAAACACCATATATTTT. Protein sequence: CASSFFDSSGNTIYF.

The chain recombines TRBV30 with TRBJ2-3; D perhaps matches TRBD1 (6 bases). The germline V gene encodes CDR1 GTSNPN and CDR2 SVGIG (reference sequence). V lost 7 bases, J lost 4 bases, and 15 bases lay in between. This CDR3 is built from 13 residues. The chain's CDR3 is CASSRGAPDTQYF. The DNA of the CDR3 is TGTGCCTCGTCCAGGGGCGCCCCAGATACGCAGTATTTT.

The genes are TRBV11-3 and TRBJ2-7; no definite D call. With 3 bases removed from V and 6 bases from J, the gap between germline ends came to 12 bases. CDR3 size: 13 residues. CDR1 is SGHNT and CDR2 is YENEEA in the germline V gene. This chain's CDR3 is CASSFGLDSEQYF. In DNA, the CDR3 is TGTGCCAGCAGCTTTGGTTTAGACTCCGAGCAGTACTTC. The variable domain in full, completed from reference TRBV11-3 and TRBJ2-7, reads EAGVVQSPRYKIIEKKQPVAFWCNPISGHNTLYWYLQNLGQGPELLIRYENEEAVDDSQLPKDRFSAERLKGVDSTLKIQPAELGDSAVYLCASSFGLDSEQYFGPGTRLTVT.

As DNA, the CDR3 is TGTGCCAGCAGTCCTGTTGTGGCAGGTGATACGCAGTATTTT. This translates into CASSPVVAGDTQYF. The chain is built from TRBV2 and TRBJ2-3; D call uncertain. CDR1 is SNHLY and CDR2 is FYNNEI in the germline V gene. Trimming cost V 5 bases and J 6 bases, with 15 bases left between them. The CDR3 loop spans 14 amino acids.

The CDR3 sequence: CASSYGGRAFF. CDR3 nucleotides: TGTGCCAGCAGTTACGGGGGCAGGGCTTTCTTT. This chain connects TRBV6-5 to TRBJ1-1; D may be TRBD1 (6 bases). The germline gives CDR1 MNHEY, CDR2 SVGAGI. This CDR3 region has 11 residues. V was pared by 2 bases and J by 11 bases, with 9 bases between.

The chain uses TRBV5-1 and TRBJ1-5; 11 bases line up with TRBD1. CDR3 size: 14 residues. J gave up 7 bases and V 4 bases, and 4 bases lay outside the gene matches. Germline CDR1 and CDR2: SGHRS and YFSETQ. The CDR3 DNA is TGCGCCAGCAGCGCGGGACAGGGGGACCAGCCCCAGCATTTT. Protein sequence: CASSAGQGDQPQHF.

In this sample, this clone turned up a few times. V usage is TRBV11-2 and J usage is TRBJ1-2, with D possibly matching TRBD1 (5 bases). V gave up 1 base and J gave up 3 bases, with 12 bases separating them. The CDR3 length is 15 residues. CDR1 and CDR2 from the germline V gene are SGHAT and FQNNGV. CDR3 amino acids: CASSLVGPRDYGYTF. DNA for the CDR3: TGTGCCAGCAGCTTAGTGGGGCCTAGGGACTATGGCTACACCTTC.

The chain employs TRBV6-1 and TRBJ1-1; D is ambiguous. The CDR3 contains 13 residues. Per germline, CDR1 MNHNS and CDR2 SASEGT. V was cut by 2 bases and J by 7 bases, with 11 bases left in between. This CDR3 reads CASSETSVGEAFF. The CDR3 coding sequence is TGTGCCAGCAGTGAAACATCTGTTGGTGAAGCTTTCTTT.

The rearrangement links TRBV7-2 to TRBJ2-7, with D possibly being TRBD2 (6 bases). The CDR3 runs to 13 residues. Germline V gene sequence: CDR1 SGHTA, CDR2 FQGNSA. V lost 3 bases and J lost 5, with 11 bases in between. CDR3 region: CASSFGSSDEQYF. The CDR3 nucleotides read TGTGCCAGCAGCTTCGGGAGTAGCGACGAGCAGTACTTC.

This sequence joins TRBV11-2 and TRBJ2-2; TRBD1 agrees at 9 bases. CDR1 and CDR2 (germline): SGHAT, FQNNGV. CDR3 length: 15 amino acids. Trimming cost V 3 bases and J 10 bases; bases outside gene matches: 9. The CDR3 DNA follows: TGTGCCAGCAGCTTCACGGACAGGGGTTCGGTGGAGCTGTTTTTT. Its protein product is CASSFTDRGSVELFF.

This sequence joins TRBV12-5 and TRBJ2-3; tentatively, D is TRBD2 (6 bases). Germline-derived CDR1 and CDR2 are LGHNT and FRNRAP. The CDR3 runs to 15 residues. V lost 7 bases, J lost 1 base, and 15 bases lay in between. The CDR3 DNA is TGTGCTAGTGCCCCCCGGGGGACGGGCACAGATACGCAGTATTTT. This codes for CASAPRGTGTDTQYF.

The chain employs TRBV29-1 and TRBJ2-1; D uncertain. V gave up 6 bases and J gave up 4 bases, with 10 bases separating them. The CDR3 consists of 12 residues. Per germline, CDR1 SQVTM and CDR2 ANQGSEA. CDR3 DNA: TGCAGCGTCGAAACGGGTTACAATGAGCAGTTCTTC. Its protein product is CSVETGYNEQFF.